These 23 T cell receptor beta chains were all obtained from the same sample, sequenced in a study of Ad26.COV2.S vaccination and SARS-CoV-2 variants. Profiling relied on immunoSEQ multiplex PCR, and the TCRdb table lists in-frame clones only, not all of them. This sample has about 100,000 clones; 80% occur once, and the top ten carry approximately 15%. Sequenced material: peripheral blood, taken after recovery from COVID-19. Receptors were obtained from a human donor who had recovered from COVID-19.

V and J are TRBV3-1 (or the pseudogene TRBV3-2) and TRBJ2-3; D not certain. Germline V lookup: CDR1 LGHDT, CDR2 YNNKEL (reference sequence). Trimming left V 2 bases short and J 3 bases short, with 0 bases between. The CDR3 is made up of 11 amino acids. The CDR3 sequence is CASSQTDTQYF. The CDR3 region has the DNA TGTGCCAGCAGCCAAACAGATACGCAGTATTTT.

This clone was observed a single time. This CDR3 is CASSYIPHGPSFQETQYF. CDR3 DNA sequence: TGTGCCAGCAGTTATATTCCCCATGGACCTTCTTTCCAAGAGACCCAGTACTTC. J is TRBJ2-5 and V is TRBV6-2 or TRBV6-3; no clear D. Trimming left V 3 bases short and J 1 base short, with 21 bases between. The CDR3 contains 18 residues. Germline CDR1 reads MNHEY; CDR2 reads SVGEGT.

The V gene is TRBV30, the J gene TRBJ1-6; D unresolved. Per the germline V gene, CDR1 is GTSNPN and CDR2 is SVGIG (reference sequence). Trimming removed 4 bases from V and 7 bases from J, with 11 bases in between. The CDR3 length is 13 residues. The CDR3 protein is CAWMGRLNSPLHF. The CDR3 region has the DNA TGTGCCTGGATGGGGAGGCTCAATTCACCCCTCCACTTT.

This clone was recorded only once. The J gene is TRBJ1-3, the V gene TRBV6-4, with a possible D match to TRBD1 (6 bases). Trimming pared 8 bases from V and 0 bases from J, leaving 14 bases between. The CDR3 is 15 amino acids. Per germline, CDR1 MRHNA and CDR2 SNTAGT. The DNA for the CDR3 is TGTGCCAGCGGACAGCCATTATTCTCTGGAAACACCATATATTTT. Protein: CASGQPLFSGNTIYF.

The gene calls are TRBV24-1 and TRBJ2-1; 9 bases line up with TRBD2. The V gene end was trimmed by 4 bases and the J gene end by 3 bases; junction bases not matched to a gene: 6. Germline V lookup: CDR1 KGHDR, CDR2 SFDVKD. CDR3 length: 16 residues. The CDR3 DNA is TGTGCCACCAGTGACCCCGGGACTAGCCTCTACAATGAGCAGTTCTTC. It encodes CATSDPGTSLYNEQFF.

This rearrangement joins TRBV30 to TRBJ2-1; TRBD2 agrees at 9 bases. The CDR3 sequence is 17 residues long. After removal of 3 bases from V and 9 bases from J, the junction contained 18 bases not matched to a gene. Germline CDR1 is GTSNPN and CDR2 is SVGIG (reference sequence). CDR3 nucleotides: TGTGCCTGGAGCCACACTGCCCCTGGCGGGGGGGCCGGTGAGCAGTTCTTC. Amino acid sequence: CAWSHTAPGGGAGEQFF.

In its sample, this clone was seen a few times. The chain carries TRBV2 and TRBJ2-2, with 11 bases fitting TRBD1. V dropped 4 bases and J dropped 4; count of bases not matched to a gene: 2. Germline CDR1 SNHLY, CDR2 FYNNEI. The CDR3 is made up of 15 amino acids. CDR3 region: CASSGGQGGTGELFF. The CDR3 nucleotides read TGTGCCAGCAGTGGGGGACAGGGGGGCACCGGGGAGCTGTTTTTT.

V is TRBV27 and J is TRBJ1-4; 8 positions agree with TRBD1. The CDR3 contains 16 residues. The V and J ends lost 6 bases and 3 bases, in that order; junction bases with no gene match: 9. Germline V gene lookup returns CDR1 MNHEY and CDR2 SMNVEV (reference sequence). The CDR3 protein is CASRSDRAQANEKLFF. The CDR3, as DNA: TGTGCCAGCAGGTCGGACAGGGCTCAGGCTAATGAAAAACTGTTTTTT. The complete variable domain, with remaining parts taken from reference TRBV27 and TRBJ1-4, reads EAQVTQNPRYLITVTGKKLTVTCSQNMNHEYMSWYRQDPGLGLRQIYYSMNVEVTDKGDVPEGYKVSRKEKRNFPLILESPSPNQTSLYFCASRSDRAQANEKLFFGSGTQLSVL.

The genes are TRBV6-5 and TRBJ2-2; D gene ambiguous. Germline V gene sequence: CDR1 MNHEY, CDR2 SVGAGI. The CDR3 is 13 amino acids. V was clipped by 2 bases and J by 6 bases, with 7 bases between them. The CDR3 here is CASSYKIAGELFF. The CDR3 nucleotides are TGTGCCAGCAGTTACAAAATAGCCGGGGAGCTGTTTTTT.

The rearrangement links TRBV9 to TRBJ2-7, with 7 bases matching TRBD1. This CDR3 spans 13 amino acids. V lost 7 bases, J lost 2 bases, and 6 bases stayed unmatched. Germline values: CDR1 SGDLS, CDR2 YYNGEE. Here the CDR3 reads CASRWDSTYEQYF. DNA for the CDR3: TGTGCCAGCCGATGGGACAGTACCTACGAGCAGTACTTC. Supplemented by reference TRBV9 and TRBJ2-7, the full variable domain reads DSGVTQTPKHLITATGQRVTLRCSPRSGDLSVYWYQQSLDQGLQFLIQYYNGEERAKGNILERFSAQQFPDLHSELNLSSLELGDSALYFCASRWDSTYEQYFGPGTRLTVT.

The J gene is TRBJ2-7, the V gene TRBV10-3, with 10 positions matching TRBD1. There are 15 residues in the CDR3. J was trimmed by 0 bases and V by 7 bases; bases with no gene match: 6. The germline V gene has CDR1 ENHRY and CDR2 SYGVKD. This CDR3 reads CAINLGQGGSYEQYF. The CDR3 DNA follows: TGTGCCATCAATCTAGGACAGGGGGGCTCCTACGAGCAGTACTTC.

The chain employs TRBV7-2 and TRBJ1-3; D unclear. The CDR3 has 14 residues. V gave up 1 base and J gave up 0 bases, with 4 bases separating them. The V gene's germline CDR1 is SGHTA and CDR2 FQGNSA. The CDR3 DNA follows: TGTGCCAGCAGCTTAGTTTCCTCTGGAAACACCATATATTTT. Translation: CASSLVSSGNTIYF. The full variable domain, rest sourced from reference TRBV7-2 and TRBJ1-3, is GAGVSQSPSNKVTEKGKDVELRCDPISGHTALYWYRQSLGQGLEFLIYFQGNSAPDKSGLPSDRFSAERTGGSVSTLTIQRTQQEDSAVYLCASSLVSSGNTIYFGEGSWLTVV.

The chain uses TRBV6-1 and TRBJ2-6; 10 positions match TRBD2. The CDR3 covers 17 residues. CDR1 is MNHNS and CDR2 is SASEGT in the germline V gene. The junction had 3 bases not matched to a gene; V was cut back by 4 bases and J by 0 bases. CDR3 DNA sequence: TGTGCCAGCAGTGCGGCTAGCGGGGGCTCTGGGGCCAACGTCCTGACTTTC. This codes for CASSAASGGSGANVLTF.

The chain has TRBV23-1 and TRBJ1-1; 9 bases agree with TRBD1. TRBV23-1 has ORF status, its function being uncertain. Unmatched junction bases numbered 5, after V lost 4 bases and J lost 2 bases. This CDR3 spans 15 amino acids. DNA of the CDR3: TGCGCCAGCAGTCGGGGACAGGGAAATAACACTGAAGCTTTCTTT. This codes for CASSRGQGNNTEAFF.

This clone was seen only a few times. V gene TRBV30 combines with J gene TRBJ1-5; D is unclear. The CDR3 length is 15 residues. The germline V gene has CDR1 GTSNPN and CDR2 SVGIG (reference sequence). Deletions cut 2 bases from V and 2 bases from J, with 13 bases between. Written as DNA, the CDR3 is TGTGCCTGGAGTATCAAGGGTATGGGCAATCAGCCCCAGCATTTT. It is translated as CAWSIKGMGNQPQHF.

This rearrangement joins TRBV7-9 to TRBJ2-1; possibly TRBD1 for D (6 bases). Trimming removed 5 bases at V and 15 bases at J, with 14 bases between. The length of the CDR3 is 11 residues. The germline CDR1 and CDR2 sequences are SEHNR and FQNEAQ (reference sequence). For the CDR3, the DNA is TGTGCCAGCAGCCGCGACAGGATTCGGTTCTTC. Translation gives CASSRDRIRFF. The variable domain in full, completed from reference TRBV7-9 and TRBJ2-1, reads DTGVSQNPRHKITKRGQNVTFRCDPISEHNRLYWYRQTLGQGPEFLTYFQNEAQLEKSRLLSDRFSAERPKGSFSTLEIQRTEQGDSAMYLCASSRDRIRFFGPGTRLTVL.

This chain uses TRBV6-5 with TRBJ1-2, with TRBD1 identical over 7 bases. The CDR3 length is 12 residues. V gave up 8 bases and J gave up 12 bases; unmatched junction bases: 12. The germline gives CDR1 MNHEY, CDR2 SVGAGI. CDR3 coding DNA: TGTGCCAGCCGTACCGCCGACAGGGCGGACACCTTC. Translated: CASRTADRADTF.

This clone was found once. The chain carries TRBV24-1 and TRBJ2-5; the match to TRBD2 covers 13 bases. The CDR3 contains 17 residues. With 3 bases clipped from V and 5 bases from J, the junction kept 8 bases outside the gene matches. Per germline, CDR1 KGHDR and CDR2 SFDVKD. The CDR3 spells CATSDPQLAGGRETQYF. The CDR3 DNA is TGTGCCACCAGTGATCCCCAACTAGCGGGGGGGCGGGAGACCCAGTACTTC.

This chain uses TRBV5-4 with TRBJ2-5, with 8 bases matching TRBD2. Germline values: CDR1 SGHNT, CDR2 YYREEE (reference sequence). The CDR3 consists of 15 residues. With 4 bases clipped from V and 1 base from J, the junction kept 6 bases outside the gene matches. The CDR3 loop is CASSVGGAPQETQYF. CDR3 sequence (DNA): TGTGCCAGCAGCGTCGGGGGGGCCCCCCAAGAGACCCAGTACTTC.

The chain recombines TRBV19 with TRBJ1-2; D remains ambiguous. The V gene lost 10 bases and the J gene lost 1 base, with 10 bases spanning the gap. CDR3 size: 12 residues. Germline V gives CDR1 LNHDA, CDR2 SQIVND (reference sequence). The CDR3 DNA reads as TGTGCCACCGGAGAGATTAACTATGGCTACACCTTC. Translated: CATGEINYGYTF.

In DNA form, the CDR3 reads TGTGCCAGCAGCTTATTGACCCAGGGGGGTGAGCAGTTCTTC. Translating it yields CASSLLTQGGEQFF. The chain couples TRBV7-2 to TRBJ2-1; tentative D call: TRBD1 (7 bases). The CDR3 has 14 amino acids. Germline V lookup: CDR1 SGHTA, CDR2 FQGNSA. The ends were cut back, 2 bases at V and 9 bases at J, with 14 bases in the middle.

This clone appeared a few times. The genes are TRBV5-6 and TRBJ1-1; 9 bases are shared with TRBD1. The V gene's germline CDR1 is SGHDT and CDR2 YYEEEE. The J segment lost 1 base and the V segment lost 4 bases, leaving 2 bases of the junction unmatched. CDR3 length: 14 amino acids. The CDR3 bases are TGTGCCAGCAGCGGACAGGGGAAGAACACTGAAGCTTTCTTT. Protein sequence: CASSGQGKNTEAFF.

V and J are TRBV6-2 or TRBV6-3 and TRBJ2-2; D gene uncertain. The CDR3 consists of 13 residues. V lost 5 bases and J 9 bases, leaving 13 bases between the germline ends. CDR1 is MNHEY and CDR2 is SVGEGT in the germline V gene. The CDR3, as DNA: TGTGCCAGCAGTCGTGGAGTTCGAAGGGAGCTGTTTTTT. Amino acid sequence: CASSRGVRRELFF.